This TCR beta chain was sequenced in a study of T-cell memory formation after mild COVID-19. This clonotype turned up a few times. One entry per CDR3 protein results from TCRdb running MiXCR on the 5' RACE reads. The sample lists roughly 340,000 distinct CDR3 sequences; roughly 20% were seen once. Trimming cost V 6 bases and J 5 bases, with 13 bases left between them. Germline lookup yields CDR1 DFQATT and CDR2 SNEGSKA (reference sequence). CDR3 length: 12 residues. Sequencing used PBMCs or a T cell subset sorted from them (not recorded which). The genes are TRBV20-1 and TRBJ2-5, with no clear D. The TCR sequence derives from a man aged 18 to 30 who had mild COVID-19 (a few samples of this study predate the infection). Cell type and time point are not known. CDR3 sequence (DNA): TGCAGTGCACCCGAGAGGTGGGAGACCCAGTACTTC. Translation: CSAPERWETQYF.